The T cell receptor beta chain described here comes from a study of regulatory T cells in long-lasting Graves disease. Findings of the study overall: Limited sample numbers may have lowered accuracy.

TCR beta libraries were built with iRepertoire HTBI primers and Arm-PCR of CDR3 regions. From the multiplex PCR reads, TCRdb called clonotypes with MiXCR, one entry per CDR3 protein. The table includes roughly 410,000 distinct CDR3 sequences, approximately 15% detected once. Time point given: newly diagnosed GD, antithyroid drugs for less than 3 months. The TCR library was prepared using RNA isolated from PBMCs. In its sample, this clonotype was seen many times. Its antigen is unknown. Germline CDR1 reads SNHLY; CDR2 reads FYNNEI. J lost 4 bases, V lost 7 bases, and 16 bases had no gene match. The CDR3 covers 19 residues. In addition, the sample was reused for a study of T cells in Graves' hyperthyroidism and ophthalmopathy. Per that paper: Uncontrolled infection, other autoimmune disease, pregnancy and lactation each barred patients from inclusion.

The chain employs TRBV2 and TRBJ2-1, with 13 nucleotides matching TRBD2. This TCR was sampled from a woman aged 40 to 50 with Graves disease. The sample in question was peripheral blood mononuclear cells (PBMCs), obtained at new diagnosis, from a patient treated with antithyroid drugs. The CDR3 loop reads CASNTAGLAGKDGYNEQFF. CDR3 DNA sequence: TGTGCCAGCAACACCGCGGGACTAGCGGGAAAGGATGGTTACAATGAGCAGTTCTTC.